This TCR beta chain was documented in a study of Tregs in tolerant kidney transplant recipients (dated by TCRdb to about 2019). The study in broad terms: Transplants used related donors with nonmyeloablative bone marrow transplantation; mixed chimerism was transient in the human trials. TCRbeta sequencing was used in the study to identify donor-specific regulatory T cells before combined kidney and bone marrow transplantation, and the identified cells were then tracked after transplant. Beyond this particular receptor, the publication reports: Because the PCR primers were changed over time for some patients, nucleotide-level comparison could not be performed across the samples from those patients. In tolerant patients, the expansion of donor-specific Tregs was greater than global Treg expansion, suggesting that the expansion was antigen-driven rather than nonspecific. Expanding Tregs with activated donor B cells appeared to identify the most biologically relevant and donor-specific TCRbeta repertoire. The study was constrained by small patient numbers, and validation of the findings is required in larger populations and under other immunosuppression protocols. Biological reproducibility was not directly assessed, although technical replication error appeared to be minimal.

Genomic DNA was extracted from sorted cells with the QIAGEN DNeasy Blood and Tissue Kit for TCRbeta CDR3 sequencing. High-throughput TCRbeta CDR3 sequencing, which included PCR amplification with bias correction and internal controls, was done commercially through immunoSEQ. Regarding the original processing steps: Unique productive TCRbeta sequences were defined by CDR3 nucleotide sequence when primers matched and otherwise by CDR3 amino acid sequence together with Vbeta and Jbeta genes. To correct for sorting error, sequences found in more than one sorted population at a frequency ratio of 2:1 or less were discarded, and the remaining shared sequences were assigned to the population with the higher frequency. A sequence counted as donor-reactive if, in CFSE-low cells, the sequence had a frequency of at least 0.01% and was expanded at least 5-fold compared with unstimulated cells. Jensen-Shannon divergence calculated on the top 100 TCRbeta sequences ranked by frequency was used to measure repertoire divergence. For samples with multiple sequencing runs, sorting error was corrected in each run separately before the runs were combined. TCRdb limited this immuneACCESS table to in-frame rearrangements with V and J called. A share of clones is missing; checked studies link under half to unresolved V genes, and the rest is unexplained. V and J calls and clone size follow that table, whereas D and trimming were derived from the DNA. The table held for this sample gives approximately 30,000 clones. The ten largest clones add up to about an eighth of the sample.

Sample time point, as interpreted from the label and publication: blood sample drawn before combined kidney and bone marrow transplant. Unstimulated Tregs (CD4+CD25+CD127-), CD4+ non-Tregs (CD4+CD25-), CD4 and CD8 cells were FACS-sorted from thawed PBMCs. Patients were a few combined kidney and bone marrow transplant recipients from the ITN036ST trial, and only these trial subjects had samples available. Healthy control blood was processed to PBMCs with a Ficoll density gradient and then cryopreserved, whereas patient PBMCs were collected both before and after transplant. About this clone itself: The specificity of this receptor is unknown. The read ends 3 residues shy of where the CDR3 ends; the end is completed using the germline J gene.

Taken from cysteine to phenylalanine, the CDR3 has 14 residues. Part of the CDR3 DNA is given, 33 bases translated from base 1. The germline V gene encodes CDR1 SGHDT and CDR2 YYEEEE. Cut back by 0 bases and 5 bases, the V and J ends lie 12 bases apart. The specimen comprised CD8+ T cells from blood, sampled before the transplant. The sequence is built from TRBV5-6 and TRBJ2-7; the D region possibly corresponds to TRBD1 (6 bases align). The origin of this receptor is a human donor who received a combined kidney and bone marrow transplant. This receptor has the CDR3 CASSLEWGPNEQYF. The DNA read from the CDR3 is TGTGCCAGCAGCTTGGAATGGGGGCCTAACGAG. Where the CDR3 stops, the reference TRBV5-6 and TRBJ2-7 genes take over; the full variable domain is DAGVTQSPTHLIKTRGQQVTLRCSPKSGHDTVSWYQQALGQGPQFIFQYYEEEERQRGNFPDRFSGHQFPNYSSELNVNALLLGDSALYLCASSLEWGPNEQYFGPGTRLTVT.